This TCR beta chain emerged from a study of cytomegalovirus exposure and HLA in healthy donors. CDR1 is MNHNS, CDR2 SASEGT, per germline. The germline V and J ends were trimmed by 8 bases and 0 bases, with 11 bases remaining between them. This CDR3 region has 14 residues. PCR primers comprised 60 Vbeta and 13 Jbeta primers. Only in-frame clones appear in the TCRdb table, and some are missing; sequencing was by immunoSEQ multiplex PCR. The sample contains about 94,000 clones, nearly 80% of which appear only once. On this clone itself: The antigen remains undetermined.

Overall study results and limits: Later on, an analysis found that several of the most significant clusters appeared to be linked to common viral pathogens, which included parvovirus B19.

The sample comprised PBMCs. The origin of this receptor is a woman between 40 and 50 years old in good health and CMV-seronegative. This chain connects TRBV6-1 to TRBJ1-5; TRBD1 might be the D (5 bases). CDR3 bases: TGTGCCAGCCAGGGCCCCCGTAGCAATCAGCCCCAGCATTTT. Translating it yields CASQGPRSNQPQHF.